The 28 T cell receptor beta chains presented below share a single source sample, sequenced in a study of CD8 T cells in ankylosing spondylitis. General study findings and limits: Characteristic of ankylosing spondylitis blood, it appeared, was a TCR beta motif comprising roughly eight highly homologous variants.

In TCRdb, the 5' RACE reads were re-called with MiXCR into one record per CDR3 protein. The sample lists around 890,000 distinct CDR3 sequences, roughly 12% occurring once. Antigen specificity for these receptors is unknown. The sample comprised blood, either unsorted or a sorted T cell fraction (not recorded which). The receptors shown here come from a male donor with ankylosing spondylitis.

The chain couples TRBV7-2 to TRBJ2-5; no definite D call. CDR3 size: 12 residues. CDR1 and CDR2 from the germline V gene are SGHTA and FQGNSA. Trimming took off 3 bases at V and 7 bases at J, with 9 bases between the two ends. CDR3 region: CASSFSPVTQYF. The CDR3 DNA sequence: TGTGCCAGCAGCTTTTCACCGGTGACCCAGTACTTC.

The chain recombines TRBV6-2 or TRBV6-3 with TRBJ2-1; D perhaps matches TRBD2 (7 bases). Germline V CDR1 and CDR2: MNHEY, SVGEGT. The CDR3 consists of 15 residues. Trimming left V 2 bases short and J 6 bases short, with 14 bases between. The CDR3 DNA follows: TGTGCCAGCAGTTACGGTGCGGGGGCGACCAATGAGCAGTTCTTC. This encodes CASSYGAGATNEQFF.

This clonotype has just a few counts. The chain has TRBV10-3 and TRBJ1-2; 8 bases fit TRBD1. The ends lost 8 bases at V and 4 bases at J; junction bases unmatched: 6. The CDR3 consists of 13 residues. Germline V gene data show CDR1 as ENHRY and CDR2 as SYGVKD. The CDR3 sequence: CAIRDRRFYGYTF. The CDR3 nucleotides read TGTGCCATCCGGGACAGGCGTTTCTATGGCTACACCTTC.

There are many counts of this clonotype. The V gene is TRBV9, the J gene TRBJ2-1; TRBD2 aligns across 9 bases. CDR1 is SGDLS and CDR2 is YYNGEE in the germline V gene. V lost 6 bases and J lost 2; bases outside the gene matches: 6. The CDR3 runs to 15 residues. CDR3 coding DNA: TGTGCCAGCACCCTTAGCGGGGGCACCTACAATGAGCAGTTCTTC. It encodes CASTLSGGTYNEQFF.

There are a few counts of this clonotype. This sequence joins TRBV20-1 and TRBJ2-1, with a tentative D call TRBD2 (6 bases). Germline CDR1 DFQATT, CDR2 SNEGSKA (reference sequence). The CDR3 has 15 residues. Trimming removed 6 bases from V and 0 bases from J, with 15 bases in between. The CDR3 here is CSATPPGGSYNEQFF. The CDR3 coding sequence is TGCAGTGCCACCCCCCCCGGGGGCTCCTACAATGAGCAGTTCTTC.

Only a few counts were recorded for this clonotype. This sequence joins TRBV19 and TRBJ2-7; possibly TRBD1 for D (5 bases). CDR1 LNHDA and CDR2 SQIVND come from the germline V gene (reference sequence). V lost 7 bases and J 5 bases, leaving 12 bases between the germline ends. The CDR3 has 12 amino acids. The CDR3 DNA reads TGTGCCAGTACTGACAGATCGGACGAGCAGTACTTC. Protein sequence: CASTDRSDEQYF.

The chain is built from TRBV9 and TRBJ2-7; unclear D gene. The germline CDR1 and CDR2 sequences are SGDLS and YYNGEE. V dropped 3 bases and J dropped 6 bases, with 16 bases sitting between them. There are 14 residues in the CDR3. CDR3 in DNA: TGTGCCAGCAGCGGTCAGGCATTGTCGGGCGAGCAGTACTTC. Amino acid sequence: CASSGQALSGEQYF.

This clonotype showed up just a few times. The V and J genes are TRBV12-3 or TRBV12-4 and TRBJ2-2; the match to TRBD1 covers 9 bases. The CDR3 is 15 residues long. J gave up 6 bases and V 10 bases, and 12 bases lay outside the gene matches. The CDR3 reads CATRKGTGRSGELFF. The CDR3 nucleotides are TGTGCCACCCGAAAAGGGACAGGGCGGTCCGGGGAGCTGTTTTTT.

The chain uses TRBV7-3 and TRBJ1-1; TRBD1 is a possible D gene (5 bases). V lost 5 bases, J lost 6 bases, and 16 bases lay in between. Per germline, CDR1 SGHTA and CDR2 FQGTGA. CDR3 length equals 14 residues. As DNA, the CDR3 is TGTGCCAGCAGCCTAGATCCGGGACTGGCTGAAGCTTTCTTT. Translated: CASSLDPGLAEAFF. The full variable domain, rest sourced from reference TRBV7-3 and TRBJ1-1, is GAGVSQTPSNKVTEKGKYVELRCDPISGHTALYWYRQSLGQGPEFLIYFQGTGAADDSGLPNDRFFAVRPEGSVSTLKIQRTERGDSAVYLCASSLDPGLAEAFFGQGTRLTVV.

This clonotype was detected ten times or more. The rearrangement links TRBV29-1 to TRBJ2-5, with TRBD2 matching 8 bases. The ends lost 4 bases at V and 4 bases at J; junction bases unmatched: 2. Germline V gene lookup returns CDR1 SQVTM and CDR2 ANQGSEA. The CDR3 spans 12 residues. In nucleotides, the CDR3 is TGCAGCGTTGCCACTAGCGGAGAGACCCAGTACTTC. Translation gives CSVATSGETQYF.

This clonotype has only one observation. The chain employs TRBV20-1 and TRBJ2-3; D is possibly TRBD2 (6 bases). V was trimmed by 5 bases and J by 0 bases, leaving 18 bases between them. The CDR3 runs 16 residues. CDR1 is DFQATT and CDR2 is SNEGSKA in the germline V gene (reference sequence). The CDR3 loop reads CSASLGVAASTDTQYF. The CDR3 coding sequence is TGCAGTGCTTCACTAGGGGTAGCGGCCAGCACAGATACGCAGTATTTT.

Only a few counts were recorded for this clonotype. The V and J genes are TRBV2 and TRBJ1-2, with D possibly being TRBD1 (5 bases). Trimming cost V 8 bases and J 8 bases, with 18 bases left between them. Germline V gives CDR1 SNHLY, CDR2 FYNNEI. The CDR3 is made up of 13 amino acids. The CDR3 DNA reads TGTGCCAGCCCGGGGAGGGACCAAGGAGGCTACACCTTC. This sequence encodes CASPGRDQGGYTF. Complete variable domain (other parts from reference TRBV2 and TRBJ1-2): EPEVTQTPSHQVTQMGQEVILRCVPISNHLYFYWYRQILGQKVEFLVSFYNNEISEKSEIFDDQFSVERPDGSNFTLKIRSTKLEDSAMYFCASPGRDQGGYTFGSGTRLTVV.

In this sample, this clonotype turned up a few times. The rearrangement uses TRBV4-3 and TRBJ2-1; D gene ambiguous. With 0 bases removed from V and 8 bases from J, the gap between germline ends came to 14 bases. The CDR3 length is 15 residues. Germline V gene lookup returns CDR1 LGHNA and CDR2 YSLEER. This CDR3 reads CASSQDQRMGYEQFF. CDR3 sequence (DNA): TGCGCCAGCAGCCAAGACCAAAGGATGGGGTATGAGCAGTTCTTC.

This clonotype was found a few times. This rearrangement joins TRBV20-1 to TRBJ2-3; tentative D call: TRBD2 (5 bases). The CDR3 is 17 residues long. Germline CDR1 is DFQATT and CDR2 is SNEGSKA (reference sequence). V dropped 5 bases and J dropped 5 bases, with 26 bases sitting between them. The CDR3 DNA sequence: TGCAGTGCTCGCACGGGGAAGCGGCCCCTTCGTGGAGATACGCAGTATTTT. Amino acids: CSARTGKRPLRGDTQYF.

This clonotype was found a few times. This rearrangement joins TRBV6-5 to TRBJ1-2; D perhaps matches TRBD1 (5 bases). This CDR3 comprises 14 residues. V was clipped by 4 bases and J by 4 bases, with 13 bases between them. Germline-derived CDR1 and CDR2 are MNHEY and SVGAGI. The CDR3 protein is CASSWGTLGYGYTF. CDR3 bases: TGTGCCAGCAGTTGGGGGACCCTTGGCTATGGCTACACCTTC.

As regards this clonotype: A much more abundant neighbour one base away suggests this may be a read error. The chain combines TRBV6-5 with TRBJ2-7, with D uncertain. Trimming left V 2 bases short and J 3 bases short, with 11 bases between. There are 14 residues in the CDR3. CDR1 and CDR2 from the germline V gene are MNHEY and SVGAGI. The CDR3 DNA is TGTGCCAGCAGTTACCAGGCCAGATTCTACGAGCAGTACTTC. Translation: CASSYQARFYEQYF.

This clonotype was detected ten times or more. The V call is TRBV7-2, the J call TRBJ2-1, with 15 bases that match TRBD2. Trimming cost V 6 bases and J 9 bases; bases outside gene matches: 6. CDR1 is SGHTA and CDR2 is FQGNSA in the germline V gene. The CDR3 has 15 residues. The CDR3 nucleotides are TGTGCCAGCAGTCGGACTAGCGGGAGGGCCTTTGAGCAGTTCTTC. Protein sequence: CASSRTSGRAFEQFF.

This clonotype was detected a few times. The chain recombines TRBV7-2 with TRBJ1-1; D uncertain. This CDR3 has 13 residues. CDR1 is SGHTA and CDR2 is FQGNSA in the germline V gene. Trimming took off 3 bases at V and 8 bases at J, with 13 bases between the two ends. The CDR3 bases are TGTGCCAGCAGCTTTGAGGCGGAATTAGAAGCTTTCTTT. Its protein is CASSFEAELEAFF.

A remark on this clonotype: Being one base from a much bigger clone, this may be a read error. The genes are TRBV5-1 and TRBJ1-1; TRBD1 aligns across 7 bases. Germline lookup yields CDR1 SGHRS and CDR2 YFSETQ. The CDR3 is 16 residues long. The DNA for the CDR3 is TGCGCCAGCAGCTTGGTTAGGGGGCTACCTAACACTGAACCTTTCTTT. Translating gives CASSLVRGLPNTEPFF.

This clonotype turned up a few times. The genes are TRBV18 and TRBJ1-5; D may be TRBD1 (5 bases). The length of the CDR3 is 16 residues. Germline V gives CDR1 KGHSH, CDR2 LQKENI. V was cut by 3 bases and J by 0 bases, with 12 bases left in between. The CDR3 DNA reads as TGTGCCAGCTCACCCTTGACAGTCAATAGCAATCAGCCCCAGCATTTT. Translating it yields CASSPLTVNSNQPQHF.

The CDR3: CASSTSGSYGYTF. CDR3 nucleotides: TGTGCCAGCAGTACCTCGGGTAGCTATGGCTACACCTTC. The chain links TRBV28 to TRBJ1-2; D unclear. The CDR3 runs to 13 residues. Germline V lookup: CDR1 MDHEN, CDR2 SYDVKM. V lost 5 bases to trimming and J lost 4 bases, with 11 bases between them.

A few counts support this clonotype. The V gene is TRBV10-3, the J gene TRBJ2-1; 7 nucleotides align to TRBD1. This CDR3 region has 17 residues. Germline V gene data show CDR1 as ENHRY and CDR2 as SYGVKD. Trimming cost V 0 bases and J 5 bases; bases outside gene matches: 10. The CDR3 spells CAISESYDRVTNNEQFF. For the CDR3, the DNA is TGTGCCATCAGTGAGTCCTACGACAGGGTGACCAACAATGAGCAGTTCTTC.

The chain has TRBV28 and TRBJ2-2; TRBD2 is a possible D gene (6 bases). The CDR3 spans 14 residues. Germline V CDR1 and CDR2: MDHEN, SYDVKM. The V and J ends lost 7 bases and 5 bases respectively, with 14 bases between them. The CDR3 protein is CASTSPGGTGELFF. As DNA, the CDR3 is TGTGCCAGCACCTCACCCGGAGGGACCGGGGAGCTGTTTTTT.

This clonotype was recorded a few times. CDR3 protein: CSASREPRRPFF. DNA of the CDR3: TGCAGTGCATCCCGGGAGCCGCGGCGGCCTTTCTTT. The chain joins TRBV20-1 to TRBJ1-1; no definite D call. The CDR3 is made up of 12 amino acids. Between the trimmed V and J ends, which lost 6 bases and 12 bases, there was a span of 20 bases. The germline CDR1 and CDR2 sequences are DFQATT and SNEGSKA (reference sequence).

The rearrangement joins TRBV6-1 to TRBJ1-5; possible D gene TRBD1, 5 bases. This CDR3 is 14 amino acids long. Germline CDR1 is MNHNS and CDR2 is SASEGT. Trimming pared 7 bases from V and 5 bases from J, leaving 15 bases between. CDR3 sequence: CASTPGGIDQPQHF. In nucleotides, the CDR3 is TGTGCCAGCACCCCTGGGGGGATAGATCAGCCCCAGCATTTT.

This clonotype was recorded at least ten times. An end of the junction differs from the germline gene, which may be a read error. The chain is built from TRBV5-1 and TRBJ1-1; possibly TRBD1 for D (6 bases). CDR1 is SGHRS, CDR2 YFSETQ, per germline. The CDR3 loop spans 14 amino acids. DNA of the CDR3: TGTGCCAGCAGCTTAGCAGGTCGGGGGACAGAAGCTTTCTTT. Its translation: CASSLAGRGTEAFF.

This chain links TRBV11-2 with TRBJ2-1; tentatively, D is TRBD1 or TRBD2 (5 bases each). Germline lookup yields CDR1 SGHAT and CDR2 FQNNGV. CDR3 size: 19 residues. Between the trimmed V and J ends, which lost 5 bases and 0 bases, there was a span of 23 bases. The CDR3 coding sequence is TGTGCCAGCAGCCAGAGACAGCCTGGGACGAAGAGCTCCTACAATGAGCAGTTCTTC. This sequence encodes CASSQRQPGTKSSYNEQFF.

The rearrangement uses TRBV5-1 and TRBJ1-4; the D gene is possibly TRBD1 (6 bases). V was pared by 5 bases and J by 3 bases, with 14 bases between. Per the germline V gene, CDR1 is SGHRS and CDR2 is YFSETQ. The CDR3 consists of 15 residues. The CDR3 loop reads CASSRLGGPNEKLFF. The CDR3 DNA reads TGCGCCAGCAGTCGCTTGGGGGGGCCTAATGAAAAACTGTTTTTT.